This entry lists 4 T cell receptor beta chains sequenced from one sample in a study of T-cell reconstitution after alpha-beta-depleted transplantation in children (dated by TCRdb to about 2016). Preparation of the library involved PCR. Sequencing was performed on an Illumina HiSeq 2500. Molecular barcoding was employed in the preparation of TCR libraries, with unique molecular identifiers being used to normalize TCRbeta repertoire quantification. Using fastp at Q25 and MiXCR, TCRdb reprocessed the public reads and kept productive beta chains. Here each entry gathers all rows of one CDR3 protein and keeps the most common genes and DNA. The sample records approximately 240,000 distinct CDR3 sequences, under 9.5% of which are singletons. The ten largest clones represent less than 8% of the sample. The source was PBMCs from the stem cell graft donor, collected from the stem cell graft. The receptors shown here come from a human donor who donated a stem cell graft to a child with acute lymphoblastic leukemia.

This clonotype was picked up many times. The chain couples TRBV7-2 to TRBJ2-7, with a weak D call TRBD1 (6 bases). The germline CDR1 and CDR2 sequences are SGHTA and FQGNSA. The CDR3 length is 15 residues. V dropped 4 bases and J dropped 2 bases, with 15 bases sitting between them. CDR3 DNA: TGTGCCAGCAGCTCCTCACGGACAGTGGCCTACGAGCAGTACTTC. Translation gives CASSSSRTVAYEQYF. The entire variable domain, with the rest obtained from reference TRBV7-2 and TRBJ2-7, is as follows: GAGVSQSPSNKVTEKGKDVELRCDPISGHTALYWYRQSLGQGLEFLIYFQGNSAPDKSGLPSDRFSAERTGGSVSTLTIQRTQQEDSAVYLCASSSSRTVAYEQYFGPGTRLTVT.

This clonotype was observed many times. This chain connects TRBV4-1 to TRBJ1-5; 8 bases align to TRBD1. The ends lost 1 base at V and 1 base at J; junction bases unmatched: 0. Looked up from germline, CDR1 is MGHRA and CDR2 is YSYEKL. The CDR3 consists of 15 residues. This chain's CDR3 is CASSQAGGSNQPQHF. CDR3 DNA sequence: TGCGCCAGCAGCCAAGCAGGGGGCAGCAATCAGCCCCAGCATTTT.

The chain links TRBV6-4 to TRBJ1-4, with TRBD1 identical over 10 bases. The V and J ends lost 3 bases and 3 bases, in that order; junction bases with no gene match: 4. CDR3 length: 16 residues. Germline CDR1 MRHNA, CDR2 SNTAGT. The CDR3 loop reads CASSDGTGVPNEKLFF. The CDR3 DNA reads as TGTGCCAGCAGTGATGGGACAGGGGTTCCTAATGAAAAACTGTTTTTT.

This rearrangement joins TRBV6-1 to TRBJ1-1, with D possibly being TRBD1 (6 bases). CDR1 and CDR2 (germline): MNHNS, SASEGT. V gave up 5 bases and J gave up 3 bases, with 10 bases separating them. CDR3 length equals 13 residues. The CDR3 sequence is CASSTGLDTEAFF. CDR3 bases: TGTGCCAGCAGTACAGGGTTGGACACTGAAGCTTTCTTT.